Listed here is a single T cell receptor beta chain. The data belong to a study of Ad26.COV2.S vaccination and SARS-CoV-2 variants. The treatment here: roughly 19 received Ad26.COV2.S at low or high dose, single or two shots; about 5 received placebo; per-sample allocation not given. Material that was analyzed had been drawn on day 63 after the first vaccine or placebo injection. Assay used: immunoSEQ multiplex PCR; TCRdb lists only in-frame clones, some missing. The sample consists of about 330,000 clones, roughly 90% of them appearing once. The length of the CDR3 is 14 residues. Germline loops: CDR1 SNHLY, CDR2 FYNNEI. Trimming left V 4 bases short and J 6 bases short, with 13 bases between.

This receptor was identified in a person between 18 and 65 years old who received the Ad26.COV2.S COVID-19 vaccine or a placebo. This sample comprised peripheral blood, obtained in a trial of Ad26.COV2.S vaccine versus placebo. The chain is built from TRBV2 and TRBJ2-1; TRBD1 might be the D (5 bases). This chain's CDR3 is CASSAGHRINEQFF. The CDR3 DNA is TGTGCCAGCAGTGCCGGACACAGGATCAATGAGCAGTTCTTC.